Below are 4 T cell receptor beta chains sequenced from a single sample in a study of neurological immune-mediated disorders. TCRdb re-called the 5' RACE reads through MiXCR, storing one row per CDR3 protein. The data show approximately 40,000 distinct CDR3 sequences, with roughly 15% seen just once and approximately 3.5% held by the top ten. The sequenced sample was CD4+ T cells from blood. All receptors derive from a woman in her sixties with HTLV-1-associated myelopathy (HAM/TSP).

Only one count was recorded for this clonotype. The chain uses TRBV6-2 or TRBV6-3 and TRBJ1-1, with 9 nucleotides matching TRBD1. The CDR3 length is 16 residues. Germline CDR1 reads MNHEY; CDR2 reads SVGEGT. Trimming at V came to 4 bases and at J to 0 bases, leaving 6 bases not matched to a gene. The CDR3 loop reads CASSSDRGRVNTEAFF. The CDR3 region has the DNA TGTGCCAGCAGTTCGGACAGGGGTAGGGTGAACACTGAAGCTTTCTTT.

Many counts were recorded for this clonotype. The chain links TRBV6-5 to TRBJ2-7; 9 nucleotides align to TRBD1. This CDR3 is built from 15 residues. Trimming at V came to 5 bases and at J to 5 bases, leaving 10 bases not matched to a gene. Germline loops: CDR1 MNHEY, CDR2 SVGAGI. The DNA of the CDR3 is TGTGCCAGCAGTAACAACCGGGACAGGGCCCACGAGCAGTACTTC. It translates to CASSNNRDRAHEQYF.

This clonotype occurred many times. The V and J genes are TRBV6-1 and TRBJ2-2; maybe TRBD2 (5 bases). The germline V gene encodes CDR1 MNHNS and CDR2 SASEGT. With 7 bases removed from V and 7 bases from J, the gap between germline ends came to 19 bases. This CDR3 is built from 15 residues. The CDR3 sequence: CASTEAGVTVGELFF. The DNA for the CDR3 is TGTGCCAGCACCGAGGCCGGGGTTACTGTCGGGGAGCTGTTTTTT.

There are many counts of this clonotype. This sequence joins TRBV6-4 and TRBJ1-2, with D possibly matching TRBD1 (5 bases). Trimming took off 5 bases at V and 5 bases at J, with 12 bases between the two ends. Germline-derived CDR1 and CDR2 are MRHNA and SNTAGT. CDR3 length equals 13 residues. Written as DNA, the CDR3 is TGTGCCAGCAGTCCTGGGACTGAGTATGGCTACACCTTC. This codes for CASSPGTEYGYTF.